This T cell receptor beta chain was captured in a study of blood T cell repertoires in COVID-19 (dated by TCRdb to the early 2020s). Context from the whole study: The collaborator samples originated in the United States, Italy and Spain and spanned the acute and convalescent phases of COVID-19. The material from the prospective study consisted of cDNA or gDNA derived from T cells, B-cell-depleted T cells, or PBMCs. Nearly every sample came with metadata listing a de-identified subject ID, COVID-19 status, age in years and sex. The samples were drawn from the first 160 participants of the ongoing ImmuneRACE study and from 1,254 subjects provided by 6 global collaborators. The repertoires were released in a freely available public database intended as a resource for research on the immune response to SARS-CoV-2. The dataset comprised deeply sampled blood TCRbeta repertoires from subjects exposed to, actively infected with, or recovered from COVID-19. HLA class I and class II types, where available, came from metadata supplied by the sample provider rather than from assay-based typing.

On this clone itself: The antigen it binds to is not known. No much larger clone is present one base from it, and per-base qualities are unavailable.

General conclusions and limits of the study: Clinical and demographic metadata were provided uncurated, with the amount varying by source and participant.

The immunoSEQ Assay, a bias-controlled multiplex PCR, was used to amplify TCRbeta CDR3 regions from genomic DNA. Turning to the authors' computational methods: The number of nucleated cells in each sample was estimated by amplification of reference gene primers within the assay. To quantify the absolute abundance of each unique TCRbeta CDR3 rearrangement, sequence reads were collapsed and filtered. For each sample, productive Simpson clonality was calculated as the square root of Simpson's diversity index across productive rearrangements. TCRdb holds this immuneACCESS table with in-frame rearrangements only. Some clones are missing; in checked studies, unresolved V genes explain under half, and the rest has no known cause. V, J and clone size were drawn from that table, and D and trimming were deduced from the DNA. The sample records approximately 130,000 clones, approximately 85% of which are singletons. Around 4.5% of the sample belongs to the ten largest clones.

The V and J ends are trimmed by 5 bases and 7 bases, leaving 15 bases between them. Counted from cysteine to phenylalanine, this CDR3 has 13 amino acids. Only the CDR3 DNA is retained, 39 bases long and in frame from the first base. Per the germline V gene, SGHRS is the CDR1 and YFSETQ is the CDR2. Collaborating institutions collected whole blood in K2EDTA tubes following their own protocols. For TCRbeta analysis, collaborators shipped samples in one of three forms: frozen whole blood, isolated PBMCs, or DNA extracted from either of those sample types. This TCR derives from a human donor in a cohort sampled during active COVID-19. The sequencing input was peripheral blood. The chain employs TRBV5-1 and TRBJ1-2; TRBD1 could be the D gene, as 6 bases match. Here is the DNA: TGCGCCAGCAGGCCCCACAGGGACATTGGCTACACCTTC. Its coded protein is CASRPHRDIGYTF. With all but the CDR3 taken from the reference TRBV5-1 and TRBJ1-2 genes, the full variable domain is: KAGVTQTPRYLIKTRGQQVTLSCSPISGHRSVSWYQQTPGQGLQFLFEYFSETQRNKGNFPGRFSGRQFSNSRSEMNVSTLELGDSALYLCASRPHRDIGYTFGSGTRLTVV.